These 17 T cell receptor beta chains originate from one sample sequenced in a study of OX40 agonist ivuxolimab in advanced cancers. The assay was immunoSEQ multiplex PCR, and TCRdb's table has in-frame clones only and misses some. The profile shows tens of thousands of clones, roughly 87% of them singletons. Sequences were derived from CD4+ or CD8+ T cells sorted from blood, sampled in a trial of the OX40 agonist ivuxolimab. The receptors here all came from an adult with an advanced solid tumor such as melanoma, head and neck, liver or kidney cancer.

The rearrangement joins TRBV7-8 to TRBJ2-3; D not certain. CDR3 length: 13 residues. With 4 bases removed from V and 5 bases from J, the gap between germline ends came to 10 bases. The germline V gene encodes CDR1 SGHVS and CDR2 FQNEAQ. The CDR3 spells CASSSWVGDTQYF. The CDR3, as DNA: TGTGCCAGCAGCTCCTGGGTTGGAGATACGCAGTATTTT.

V is TRBV5-7 and J is TRBJ2-3; 7 positions match TRBD2. TRBV5-7 is treated as an ORF (open reading frame) with a function not yet certain. This CDR3 is 14 amino acids long. Trimming removed 2 bases from V and 2 bases from J; junction bases left unmatched: 2. The CDR3 DNA follows: TGTGCCAGCAGCTTAGCGGGGACCACAGATACGCAGTATTTT. The encoded protein is CASSLAGTTDTQYF.

The rearrangement links TRBV15 to TRBJ2-3; D unclear. The CDR3 totals 16 residues. Germline-derived CDR1 and CDR2 are LNHNV and YYDKDF (reference sequence). V lost 7 bases and J 1 base, leaving 18 bases between the germline ends. In nucleotides, the CDR3 is TGTGCCACCAACAAGGGATCCCGAAGGGGCACAGATACGCAGTATTTT. Translated: CATNKGSRRGTDTQYF. Full variable domain (remainder filled in from reference TRBV15 and TRBJ2-3): DAMVIQNPRYQVTQFGKPVTLSCSQTLNHNVMYWYQQKSSQAPKLLFHYYDKDFNNEADTPDNFQSRRPNTSFCFLDIRSPGLGDTAMYLCATNKGSRRGTDTQYFGPGTRLTVL.

V is TRBV7-8 and J is TRBJ2-3; no reliable D call. V shed 4 bases and J shed 2 bases, with 7 bases lying between them. CDR1 and CDR2 (germline): SGHVS, FQNEAQ. The CDR3 contains 13 residues. CDR3 sequence (DNA): TGTGCCAGCAGCTGGGAAATCACAGATACGCAGTATTTT. Translated, it gives CASSWEITDTQYF.

CDR3 in amino acids: CASRGEAWTQYF. In DNA, the CDR3 is TGTGCCAGTCGTGGGGAGGCTTGGACCCAGTACTTC. V usage is TRBV7-2 and J usage is TRBJ2-5; TRBD2 might be the D (6 bases). Germline CDR1 is SGHTA and CDR2 is FQGNSA. The CDR3 has 12 residues. The ends were cut back, 9 bases at V and 7 bases at J, with 15 bases in the middle.

The CDR3 region has the DNA TGTGCCAGCAGCACTCTAAGCTCCTACGAGCAGTACGTC. It encodes CASSTLSSYEQYV. This chain links TRBV27 with TRBJ2-7; D gene unclear. Germline CDR1 is MNHEY and CDR2 is SMNVEV (reference sequence). The germline V and J ends were trimmed by 6 bases and 0 bases, with 9 bases remaining between them. This CDR3 comprises 13 residues.

This clone was detected a few times. The sample carries other DNA sequences with the same CDR3. V gene TRBV27 combines with J gene TRBJ2-7; 8 bases map to TRBD1. The CDR3 loop spans 14 amino acids. The germline V gene encodes CDR1 MNHEY and CDR2 SMNVEV (reference sequence). V dropped 2 bases and J dropped 2; count of bases not matched to a gene: 2. The CDR3 region is CASSLDRGPYEQYF. In DNA form, the CDR3 reads TGTGCCAGCAGTTTAGACAGGGGACCCTACGAGCAGTACTTC.

V gene TRBV27 combines with J gene TRBJ1-2; D is unresolved. Trimming removed 2 bases at V and 4 bases at J, with 11 bases between. Germline V gene lookup returns CDR1 MNHEY and CDR2 SMNVEV (reference sequence). The CDR3 spans 14 residues. CDR3 nucleotide sequence: TGTGCCAGCAGTTTAGCGAGCGGACCCTATGGCTACACCTTC. This gives the protein CASSLASGPYGYTF.

The CDR3 sequence: CASFPGTGSPYNSPLHF. In DNA form, the CDR3 reads TGCGCCAGCTTCCCGGGGACAGGGTCGCCCTATAATTCACCCCTCCACTTT. The rearrangement joins TRBV5-1 to TRBJ1-6; 9 nucleotides align to TRBD1. This CDR3 comprises 17 residues. With V trimmed by 7 bases and J by 2 bases, 10 bases remained unmatched. Germline V CDR1 and CDR2: SGHRS, YFSETQ.

The V gene is TRBV2, the J gene TRBJ2-3, with TRBD1 as a possible D gene (5 bases). Deletions cut 7 bases from V and 2 bases from J, with 10 bases between. CDR1 and CDR2 from the germline V gene are SNHLY and FYNNEI. This CDR3 is 13 amino acids long. CDR3 region: CASIGEITDTQYF. In DNA form, the CDR3 reads TGTGCCAGCATAGGGGAAATCACAGATACGCAGTATTTT.

The chain employs TRBV28 and TRBJ1-3; D possibly corresponds to TRBD1 (5 bases). Germline V gene sequence: CDR1 MDHEN, CDR2 SYDVKM. The CDR3 consists of 17 residues. V gave up 1 base and J gave up 1 base, with 14 bases separating them. CDR3 DNA: TGTGCCAGCAGTTTATCCCAGGGTGGGGGGTCTGGAAACACCATATATTTT. It translates to CASSLSQGGGSGNTIYF.

The CDR3, as DNA: TGTGCCAGCTCACCACCAATGGGGGACGAGCAGTACTTC. As protein: CASSPPMGDEQYF. This chain connects TRBV18 to TRBJ2-7; D tentatively reads TRBD1 or TRBD2 (5 bases each). Germline loops: CDR1 KGHSH, CDR2 LQKENI. The V end was cut by 0 bases, the J end by 5 bases, with 8 bases between. The CDR3 totals 13 residues.

Comment on this clone: Germline is not matched at one junction end, which may reflect a read error. The rearrangement links TRBV6-1 to TRBJ2-1, with 8 bases identical to TRBD2. CDR1 is MNHNS, CDR2 SASEGT, per germline. CDR3 length equals 16 residues. The CDR3 DNA sequence: TGTGCCAGCAGTGAATCGGGGGGGGGCTCCTTCAATGAGCAGTTCTTC. Residues: CASSESGGGSFNEQFF.

This clone appeared a single time. The rearrangement joins TRBV19 to TRBJ1-3; D perhaps matches TRBD1 (6 bases). CDR1 LNHDA and CDR2 SQIVND come from the germline V gene (reference sequence). V lost 7 bases to trimming and J lost 2 bases, with 21 bases between them. The CDR3 is 17 amino acids. CDR3 amino acids: CASTRHAGAPPGNTIYF. In DNA, the CDR3 is TGTGCCAGTACCCGCCACGCGGGGGCTCCCCCTGGAAACACCATATATTTT. The variable domain in full, completed from reference TRBV19 and TRBJ1-3, reads DGGITQSPKYLFRKEGQNVTLSCEQNLNHDAMYWYRQDPGQGLRLIYYSQIVNDFQKGDIAEGYSVSREKKESFPLTVTSAQKNPTAFYLCASTRHAGAPPGNTIYFGEGSWLTVV.

This sequence joins TRBV14 and TRBJ2-1; TRBD1 matches 8 bases. V dropped 4 bases and J dropped 6; count of bases not matched to a gene: 8. Germline V gives CDR1 SGHDN, CDR2 FVKESK. The CDR3 contains 15 residues. DNA for the CDR3: TGTGCCAGCAGCCTTAGACAGGGGCCAGGCAATGAGCAGTTCTTC. It is translated as CASSLRQGPGNEQFF.

The chain is built from TRBV21-1 and TRBJ2-1; the table gives TRBD2 as D, unverified against the DNA. TRBV21-1 counts as a pseudogene. The CDR3 runs 15 residues. The CDR3 DNA is TGTGCCAGCAGCAAGACTAGCGGGGGGGCGGATGAGCAGTTCTTC. Translation gives CASSKTSGGADEQFF.

The table lists this clone with a few counts. The chain combines TRBV5-8 with TRBJ2-7; 9 nucleotides match TRBD2. CDR1 and CDR2 (germline): SGHTS, YDEGEE. This CDR3 is built from 17 residues. V lost 0 bases, J lost 0 bases, and 7 bases stayed unmatched. The CDR3 here is CASSLVVASGDSYEQYV. CDR3 DNA sequence: TGTGCCAGCAGCTTGGTAGTTGCTAGCGGGGACTCCTACGAGCAGTACGTC.